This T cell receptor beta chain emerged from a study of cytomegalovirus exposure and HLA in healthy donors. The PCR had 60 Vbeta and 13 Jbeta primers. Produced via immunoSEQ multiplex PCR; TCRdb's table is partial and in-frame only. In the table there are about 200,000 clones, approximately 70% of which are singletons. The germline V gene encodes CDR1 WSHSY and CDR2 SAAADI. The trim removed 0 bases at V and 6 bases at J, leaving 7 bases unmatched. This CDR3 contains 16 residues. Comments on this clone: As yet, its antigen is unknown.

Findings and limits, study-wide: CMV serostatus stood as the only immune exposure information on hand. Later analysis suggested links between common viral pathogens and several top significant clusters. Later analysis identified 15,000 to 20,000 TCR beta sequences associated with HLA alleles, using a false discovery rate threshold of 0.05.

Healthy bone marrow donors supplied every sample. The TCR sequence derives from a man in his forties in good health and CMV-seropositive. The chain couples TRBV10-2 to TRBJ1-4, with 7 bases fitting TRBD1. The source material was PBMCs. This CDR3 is CASSESRGGADEKLFF. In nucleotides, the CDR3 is TGCGCCAGCAGTGAGTCGAGAGGGGGCGCGGATGAAAAACTGTTTTTT.